Below, 4 T cell receptor beta chains from the same sample are listed, as sequenced in a study of cytomegalovirus exposure and HLA in healthy donors. Primers: 60 Vbeta forward and 13 Jbeta reverse. Profiled with immunoSEQ multiplex PCR; TCRdb holds only in-frame clones, not every one. The sample gives roughly 150,000 clones, 77% of which show up once; 3.9% is in the top ten. Sequenced input: PBMCs. All receptors come from a male donor in good health and CMV-seronegative.

This sequence joins TRBV7-9 and TRBJ1-2, with 7 bases lining up with TRBD1. V trimming: 4 bases; J trimming: 3 bases; junction bases outside the gene matches: 5. The CDR3 is 14 amino acids. Germline CDR1 SEHNR, CDR2 FQNEAQ (reference sequence). The CDR3 spells CASSSLTGYYGYTF. DNA for the CDR3: TGTGCCAGCAGCTCTCTGACAGGGTACTATGGCTACACCTTC.

This chain connects TRBV6-1 to TRBJ2-7; perhaps TRBD2 as D (5 bases). CDR1 MNHNS and CDR2 SASEGT come from the germline V gene. The V end was cut by 3 bases, the J end by 4 bases, with 22 bases between. This CDR3 is 17 amino acids long. CDR3 in DNA: TGTGCCAGCAGTGACCCCGGGAAGGTAGTAAATTCTTACGAGCAGTACTTC. It specifies CASSDPGKVVNSYEQYF.

The gene calls are TRBV5-1 and TRBJ1-4, with D hard to call. Germline values: CDR1 SGHRS, CDR2 YFSETQ. This CDR3 is 12 amino acids long. V was cut by 0 bases and J by 8 bases, with 5 bases left in between. DNA of the CDR3: TGCGCCAGCAGCTTGGCGGGGGAAAAACTGTTTTTT. Protein: CASSLAGEKLFF.

The rearrangement links TRBV19 to TRBJ2-7; 8 bases match TRBD2. Germline V gene lookup returns CDR1 LNHDA and CDR2 SQIVND (reference sequence). The CDR3 consists of 15 residues. V shed 5 bases, J shed 3 bases, and the junction held 9 bases outside the gene matches. The CDR3 reads CASSSGSGTVYEQYF. The CDR3 nucleotides read TGTGCCAGTAGTTCAGGTAGCGGGACCGTCTACGAGCAGTACTTC.